These T cell receptor beta chains were read from a single sample in a study of beta chain features in type 1 diabetes. Profiled with immunoSEQ multiplex PCR; TCRdb holds only in-frame clones, not every one. The table has fewer than 550,000 clones, 11% seen once. Sample: naive CD4+ T cells from blood. All receptors come from a woman aged 18 to 35 in good health. CDR3s include the opening cysteine and the closing phenylalanine or tryptophan. The D gene is left open where the match is weak. The size field is filled for only some rows; it gives once, few, many or a size class.

TGCGCCAGCAGCCAAGACTTTCCAGGGAAGGACGAGCAGTACTTC CASSQDFPGKDEQYF . few TRBJ2-7 TRBV4-3
TGTGCCACGCGACGGAAGGGGGCTAATGGCTACACCTTC CATRRKGANGYTF TRBD1 few TRBJ1-2 TRBV15
TGTGCCAGCAGCCGGACAGGGAGCAATCAGCCCCAGCATTTT CASSRTGSNQPQHF TRBD1 . TRBJ1-5 TRBV7-9
TGTGCCAGCAGCTTAGGAGGGGGCCGGGACACTGAAGCTTTCTTT CASSLGGGRDTEAFF TRBD1 . TRBJ1-1 TRBV11-3
TGTGCCAGCAGCTTAGGAAAGGGACTAGCGGGAGTAAGGTACAATGAGCAGTTCTTC CASSLGKGLAGVRYNEQFF TRBD2 few TRBJ2-1 TRBV11-1
TGTGCCAGCAGTGAACGGGAGACCCAGTACTTC CASSERETQYF . . TRBJ2-5 TRBV2
TGTGCCAGCAGCCAACAAATTACTAGCGGGGGGGCCAATGAGCAGTTCTTC CASSQQITSGGANEQFF TRBD2 . TRBJ2-1 TRBV14
TGCGCCAGCAGCCAAGGTCGCCCTCTAGCGGCCACATCAGATACGCAGTATTTT CASSQGRPLAATSDTQYF TRBD2 . TRBJ2-3 TRBV4-1
TGTGCCTGGATTCCCCCGGGGAGGGCATCCTACGAGCAGTACTTC CAWIPPGRASYEQYF TRBD2 . TRBJ2-7 TRBV30
TGTGCCAGCAGCCATAGGTTCGTAGGTACGCAGTATTTT CASSHRFVGTQYF . . TRBJ2-3 TRBV7-2
TGTGCCAGCAGCTCTCCCGGGACTATGGGCGAGCAGTACTTC CASSSPGTMGEQYF TRBD2 . TRBJ2-7 TRBV5-4
TGTGCCACCAAGAAGCGCGGGGGAATAGATGAGCAGTTCTTC CATKKRGGIDEQFF TRBD2 once TRBJ2-1 TRBV6-1
TGCGCCAGGGGCGGGTCGACCCAGTACTTC CARGGSTQYF . . TRBJ2-5 TRBV23-1
TGTGCCAGCAGCCAAGGCCCGGGACAGGGAGTCGGTTACGAGCAGTACTTC CASSQGPGQGVGYEQYF TRBD1 . TRBJ2-7 TRBV14
TGCGCCAGCAGCCAAGAACTGGGTCCACGAGGCTACACCTTC CASSQELGPRGYTF . few TRBJ1-2 TRBV4-1
TGTGCCAGCAGGCCAGACAGGGGATGGCAGCCCCAGCATTTT CASRPDRGWQPQHF TRBD1 . TRBJ1-5 TRBV28
TGTGCCAGTCACGGTTCACGCTCTGGAAACACCATATATTTT CASHGSRSGNTIYF . few TRBJ1-3 TRBV19
TGTGCCAGCAGCTTAGTGAAGGCTGACAATCAGCCCCAGCATTTT CASSLVKADNQPQHF . few TRBJ1-5 TRBV7-2
TGTGCCAGCAGCTTGTTGCTCCGGGAGCAGTTCTTC CASSLLLREQFF . few TRBJ2-1 TRBV5-6
TGTGCCAGCAGACGATTGCGGGGTCCCTACAATGAGCAGTTCTTC CASRRLRGPYNEQFF . . TRBJ2-1 TRBV11-2
TGTGCCAGCAGCGCGTGGATGAGCACAGATACGCAGTATTTT CASSAWMSTDTQYF . few TRBJ2-3 TRBV7-2
TGTGCCAGCAGAGCGACAGGGGGTATTCAGACCGGGGAGCTGTTTTTT CASRATGGIQTGELFF TRBD1 few TRBJ2-2 TRBV2
TGTGCCAGTAACCACCTGGGGGGCGATGAGCAGTTCTTC CASNHLGGDEQFF . few TRBJ2-1 TRBV19
TGTGCCAGCAGCTTAGAGTTTGCAGGGGCCTATGAGCAGTTCTTC CASSLEFAGAYEQFF . . TRBJ2-1 TRBV7-2
TGTGCCAGCAGCTTATACGGGACAGCGAGCTCTGGAAACACCATATATTTT CASSLYGTASSGNTIYF TRBD1 once TRBJ1-3 TRBV7-9
TGTGCCAGCGAGACGACAGGGGCTGAAGCTTTCTTT CASETTGAEAFF TRBD1 few TRBJ1-1 TRBV7-9
TGTGCCAGCAGCTTAACAGGGGTCACTGAAGCTTTCTTT CASSLTGVTEAFF . few TRBJ1-1 TRBV7-3
TGCGCCAGCAGCCAAGTGCGAGCGCCTATCCATGAAGCTTTCTTT CASSQVRAPIHEAFF . few TRBJ1-1 TRBV4-3